This record covers a single T cell receptor (beta chain). The data were obtained in a study of T cell changes during pregnancy in multiple sclerosis. Generated by immunoSEQ multiplex PCR, the TCRdb table keeps only in-frame clones and is missing some. The sample consists of 45,000 to 55,000 clones, roughly 90% of them appearing once. The length of the CDR3 is 15 residues. Per germline, CDR1 SGHRS and CDR2 YFSETQ. V lost 0 bases and J 3 bases, leaving 10 bases between the germline ends. This sequence was found in a female donor in good health, enrolled as a control in a pregnancy study. This chain connects TRBV5-1 to TRBJ2-1; perhaps TRBD2 as D (5 bases). This specimen consisted of peripheral blood, obtained in the first trimester of pregnancy. CDR3 protein: CASSLAQRIYNEQFF. Here the CDR3 DNA reads TGCGCCAGCAGCTTGGCACAGCGGATCTACAATGAGCAGTTCTTC.